Listed here is a single TCR beta chain. As yet, its antigen is unknown. This record comes from a study of PD-1 blockade in classical Hodgkin lymphoma. Study observations and caveats: CD4+ TCR diversity, unlike CD8+, climbed significantly by C4D1. Reasons behind the repertoire differences stay unclear, perhaps disease activity or earlier therapy. In newly diagnosed patients, baseline TCR diversity was reportedly below that of healthy donors.

Relapse after autologous stem cell transplantation occurred in every patient, and brentuximab vedotin exposure varied. Complete response, partial response or progressive disease constituted the best response categories observed. Trimming removed 3 bases at V and 2 bases at J, with 19 bases between. The CDR3 length is 17 residues. The germline CDR1 and CDR2 sequences are KGHSH and LQKENI. The method was immunoSEQ multiplex PCR; TCRdb's version includes in-frame clones alone and lacks a portion of them. The sample lists roughly 42,000 clones; 76% were seen once. This rearrangement joins TRBV18 to TRBJ1-1; D is unclear. Here the sequenced sample was peripheral blood mononuclear cells (PBMCs), taken at baseline. The sequence came from a human donor with classical Hodgkin lymphoma. CDR3 bases: TGTGCCAGCTCACCTATTCGCGTGGGGAATGGCAACACTGAAGCTTTCTTT. Its protein is CASSPIRVGNGNTEAFF. Drawing the rest from reference TRBV18 and TRBJ1-1, the complete variable domain is NAGVMQNPRHLVRRRGQEARLRCSPMKGHSHVYWYRQLPEEGLKFMVYLQKENIIDESGMPKERFSAEFPKEGPSILRIQQVVRGDSAAYFCASSPIRVGNGNTEAFFGQGTRLTVV.